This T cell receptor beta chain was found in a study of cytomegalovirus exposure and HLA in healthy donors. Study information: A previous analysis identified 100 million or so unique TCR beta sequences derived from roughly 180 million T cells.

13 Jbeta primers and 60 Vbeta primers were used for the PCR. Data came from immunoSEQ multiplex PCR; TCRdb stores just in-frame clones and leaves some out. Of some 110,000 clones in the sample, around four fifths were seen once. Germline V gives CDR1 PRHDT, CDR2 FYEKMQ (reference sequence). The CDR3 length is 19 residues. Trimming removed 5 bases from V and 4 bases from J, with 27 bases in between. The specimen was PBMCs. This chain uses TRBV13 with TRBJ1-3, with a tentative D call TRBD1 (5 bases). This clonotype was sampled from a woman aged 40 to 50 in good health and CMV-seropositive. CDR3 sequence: CASSHKEGWQGYRGNTIYF. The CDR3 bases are TGTGCCAGCAGCCATAAGGAGGGGTGGCAGGGTTATAGAGGAAACACCATATATTTT.